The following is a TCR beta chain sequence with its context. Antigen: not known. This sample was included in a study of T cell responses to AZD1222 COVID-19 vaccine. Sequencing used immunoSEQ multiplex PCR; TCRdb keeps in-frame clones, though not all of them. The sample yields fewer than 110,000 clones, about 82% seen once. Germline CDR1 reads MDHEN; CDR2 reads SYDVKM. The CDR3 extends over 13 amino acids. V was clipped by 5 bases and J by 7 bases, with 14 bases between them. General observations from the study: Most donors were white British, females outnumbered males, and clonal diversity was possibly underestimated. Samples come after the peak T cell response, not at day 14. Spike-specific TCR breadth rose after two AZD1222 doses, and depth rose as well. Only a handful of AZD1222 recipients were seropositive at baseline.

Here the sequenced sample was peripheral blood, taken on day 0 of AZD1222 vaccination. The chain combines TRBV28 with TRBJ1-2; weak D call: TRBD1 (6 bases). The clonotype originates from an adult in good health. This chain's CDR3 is CASSPATGTGYTF. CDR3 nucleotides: TGTGCCAGCAGTCCCGCAACAGGGACTGGCTACACCTTC.